One and the same sample provided the 32 T cell receptor beta chains below, sequenced in a study of regulatory T cells in long-lasting Graves disease. Building the TCR beta libraries relied on iRepertoire HTBI primers, and CDR3 regions underwent Arm-PCR. TCRdb reprocessed the multiplex PCR reads with MiXCR, giving one entry per CDR3 protein. Counted here are approximately 540,000 distinct CDR3 sequences, 12% occurring once; the ten biggest clones make up roughly 9.3%. Documented time point: newly diagnosed GD, antithyroid drugs for less than 3 months. The TCR library was prepared using RNA isolated from PBMCs. These same records also appear under a second study, on T cells in Graves' hyperthyroidism and ophthalmopathy.

This specimen consisted of peripheral blood mononuclear cells (PBMCs), obtained at new diagnosis, from a patient treated with antithyroid drugs. The origin of the receptors is a woman between 25 and 40 years old with Graves disease.

This clonotype was detected many times. V gene TRBV7-8 combines with J gene TRBJ2-2; D unresolved. The CDR3 runs 11 residues. V shed 11 bases and J shed 5 bases, with 9 bases lying between them. CDR1 is SGHVS and CDR2 is FQNEAQ in the germline V gene. The CDR3 region has the DNA TGTGCCTCAACCTTTACCGGGGAGCTGTTTTTT. Translating it yields CASTFTGELFF.

At least ten counts were recorded for this clonotype. V and J are TRBV6-9 and TRBJ2-4; 8 bases are shared with TRBD2. V trimming: 4 bases; J trimming: 5 bases; junction bases outside the gene matches: 7. Germline values: CDR1 MNHGY, CDR2 SVAAGI. The CDR3 contains 15 residues. CDR3 sequence (DNA): TGTGCCAGCAGTTTTAGCGGGATGAATCAAAACATTCAGTACTTC. Its protein is CASSFSGMNQNIQYF.

This clonotype was seen more than once but under ten times. For the CDR3, the DNA is TGCAGTGCTCCAAGCGTTAACTATGGCTACACCTTC. Translation: CSAPSVNYGYTF. The chain uses TRBV20-1 and TRBJ1-2; no clear D. This CDR3 is built from 12 residues. Germline CDR1 reads DFQATT; CDR2 reads SNEGSKA (reference sequence). V gave up 5 bases and J gave up 1 base, with 8 bases separating them.

This clonotype was counted ten times or more. The chain joins TRBV30 to TRBJ1-1; no firm D call. CDR3 length equals 18 residues. Germline CDR1 GTSNPN, CDR2 SVGIG (reference sequence). Trimming took off 2 bases at V and 1 base at J, with 23 bases between the two ends. CDR3 residues: CAWSFANLWARENTEAFF. CDR3 DNA: TGTGCCTGGAGTTTCGCGAACCTCTGGGCCAGAGAGAACACTGAAGCTTTCTTT.

V usage is TRBV7-3 and J usage is TRBJ1-2; D gene unclear. Germline values: CDR1 SGHTA, CDR2 FQGTGA. The CDR3 has 13 amino acids. Trimming pared 5 bases from V and 5 bases from J, leaving 12 bases between. The DNA of the CDR3 is TGTGCCAGCAGCCCTACAGTCGGTTATGGCTACACCTTC. Encoded protein: CASSPTVGYGYTF. The full variable domain, with the rest looked up from reference TRBV7-3 and TRBJ1-2, is GAGVSQTPSNKVTEKGKYVELRCDPISGHTALYWYRQSLGQGPEFLIYFQGTGAADDSGLPNDRFFAVRPEGSVSTLKIQRTERGDSAVYLCASSPTVGYGYTFGSGTRLTVV.

This clonotype showed up just a few times. The chain combines TRBV19 with TRBJ2-1; tentative D call: TRBD2 (5 bases). There are 13 residues in the CDR3. V was cut by 4 bases and J by 4 bases, with 8 bases left in between. In germline, CDR1 is LNHDA, CDR2 SQIVND (reference sequence). CDR3: CASSRTSYNEQFF. In DNA, the CDR3 is TGTGCCAGTAGTAGGACTTCTTACAATGAGCAGTTCTTC.

This clonotype has ten or more counts. The V gene is TRBV6-2 or TRBV6-3, the J gene TRBJ1-1; tentatively, D is TRBD1 (5 bases). The CDR3 loop spans 12 amino acids. Germline CDR1 reads MNHEY; CDR2 reads SVGEGT. Trimming stripped 11 bases from V and 1 base from J, with 11 bases between. In nucleotides, the CDR3 is TGTGCCGCAGGGATCCCGAACACTGAAGCTTTCTTT. This codes for CAAGIPNTEAFF.

This clonotype was recorded at least ten times. The genes are TRBV6-2 or TRBV6-3 and TRBJ1-1; the D is unclear. V dropped 8 bases and J dropped 10 bases, with 17 bases sitting between them. CDR1 is MNHEY, CDR2 SVGEGT, per germline. The CDR3 spans 12 residues. The CDR3 reads CASGGDGGVAFF. CDR3 nucleotides: TGTGCCAGCGGCGGAGACGGAGGCGTAGCTTTCTTT.

This clonotype was detected many times. The rearrangement uses TRBV5-1 and TRBJ2-1; the D gene could be TRBD1 or TRBD2 (5 bases each). Germline CDR1 is SGHRS and CDR2 is YFSETQ. The CDR3 length is 15 residues. V dropped 5 bases and J dropped 0 bases, with 12 bases sitting between them. The chain's CDR3 is CASSYRDRSYNEQFF. The CDR3 DNA follows: TGCGCCAGCAGTTATCGGGACCGCTCCTACAATGAGCAGTTCTTC.

This clonotype has a count of ten or more. V is TRBV20-1 and J is TRBJ2-1; TRBD2 matches at 10 bases. The V gene end was trimmed by 5 bases and the J gene end by 4 bases; junction bases not matched to a gene: 5. CDR1 is DFQATT and CDR2 is SNEGSKA in the germline V gene (reference sequence). The CDR3 has 14 residues. The CDR3, as DNA: TGCAGTGCTCCCCCTAGCGGGGGATACAATGAGCAGTTCTTC. This translates into CSAPPSGGYNEQFF.

Of note for this clonotype: This could be a read error, since a much larger clone is one nucleotide away. The gene calls are TRBV6-2 or TRBV6-3 and TRBJ2-1; TRBD2 aligns across 12 bases. The CDR3 runs 19 residues. Germline lookup yields CDR1 MNHEY and CDR2 SVGEGT. CDR3 sequence: CTSSESARETSGGDNEQFF. The CDR3 nucleotides are TGTACCAGCAGTGAAAGCGCCCGAGAGACTAGCGGGGGAGACAATGAGCAGTTCTTC.

The CDR3 DNA sequence: TGTGCCAGCAGCCAACCTGCCCGGGGGGAACTTGGTGAAGCTTTCTTT. Translating gives CASSQPARGELGEAFF. J is TRBJ1-1 and V is TRBV3-1; a weak D match, TRBD1 (5 bases). Trimming took off 2 bases at V and 7 bases at J, with 20 bases between the two ends. The germline CDR1 and CDR2 sequences are LGHDT and YNNKEL (reference sequence). CDR3 size: 16 residues.

This clonotype was detected many times. The CDR3 DNA reads as TGTGCCAGCATCCCATATGAAAATAGACTAGCGGAAAAATACAATGAGCAGTTCTTC. This encodes CASIPYENRLAEKYNEQFF. This chain connects TRBV6-2 or TRBV6-3 to TRBJ2-1, with 9 bases matching TRBD2. Germline CDR1 is MNHEY and CDR2 is SVGEGT. This CDR3 contains 19 residues. V trimming: 7 bases; J trimming: 4 bases; junction bases outside the gene matches: 20.

This clonotype was seen ten or more times. The chain uses TRBV9 and TRBJ2-1; D might be TRBD1 (6 bases). V was trimmed by 6 bases and J by 7 bases, leaving 14 bases between them. The V gene's germline CDR1 is SGDLS and CDR2 YYNGEE. This CDR3 comprises 13 residues. CDR3 coding DNA: TGTGCCAGCACCCCTAGGGGGAGAAATGAGCAGTTCTTC. Translating gives CASTPRGRNEQFF. The full variable domain, completed using reference TRBV9 and TRBJ2-1, is DSGVTQTPKHLITATGQRVTLRCSPRSGDLSVYWYQQSLDQGLQFLIQYYNGEERAKGNILERFSAQQFPDLHSELNLSSLELGDSALYFCASTPRGRNEQFFGPGTRLTVL.

The chain joins TRBV19 to TRBJ1-2; D remains ambiguous. Trimming cost V 5 bases and J 1 base, with 14 bases left between them. The CDR3 runs to 15 residues. Germline CDR1 and CDR2: LNHDA and SQIVND (reference sequence). CDR3: CASSAAYIFNYGYTF. In DNA, the CDR3 is TGTGCCAGTAGTGCAGCCTACATATTTAACTATGGCTACACCTTC.

This clonotype has ten or more counts. The chain combines TRBV6-1 with TRBJ2-3; 7 nucleotides align to TRBD2. Germline V gives CDR1 MNHNS, CDR2 SASEGT. CDR3 size: 15 residues. V was clipped by 6 bases and J by 1 base; unmatched bases: 7. CDR3 sequence: CASRPRLAGTDTQYF. The CDR3 DNA follows: TGTGCCAGCAGGCCCCGACTAGCCGGCACAGATACGCAGTATTTT.

This clonotype was observed a handful of times. The V and J genes are TRBV19 and TRBJ1-2; a possible D gene is TRBD1 (6 bases). Trimming took 9 bases from V and 8 from J, leaving 22 bases between them. The CDR3 totals 14 residues. CDR1 is LNHDA and CDR2 is SQIVND in the germline V gene (reference sequence). The CDR3 loop is CASHLGTPITGYTF. Here the CDR3 DNA reads TGTGCCAGCCACCTTGGGACACCGATTACGGGCTACACCTTC.

Points on this clonotype: This may be a read error: a much more frequent sequence differs by one nucleotide. J is TRBJ1-3 and V is TRBV6-1; D gene unclear. The germline V and J ends were trimmed by 7 bases and 2 bases, with 9 bases remaining between them. The CDR3 contains 13 residues. Germline V gives CDR1 MNHNS, CDR2 SASEGT. The CDR3 region is CASKLPTGNTIYF. In DNA form, the CDR3 reads TGTGCCAGCAAACTCCCTACTGGAAACACCATATATTTT.

This clonotype was recorded at least ten times. The J gene is TRBJ2-1, the V gene TRBV2; 11 bases are shared with TRBD2. CDR3 length equals 17 residues. The junction had 10 bases not matched to a gene; V was cut back by 2 bases and J by 7 bases. CDR1 and CDR2 from the germline V gene are SNHLY and FYNNEI. The CDR3 here is CASSESYRLAGGNEQFF. CDR3 bases: TGTGCCAGCAGTGAAAGCTATCGGCTAGCGGGAGGTAATGAGCAGTTCTTC.

Worth noting for this clonotype: This sequence may be a read error, since a much larger clone differs from it by one base. The rearrangement links TRBV6-2 or TRBV6-3 to TRBJ1-1; D call uncertain. CDR3 size: 12 residues. The germline V and J ends were trimmed by 6 bases and 6 bases, with 11 bases remaining between them. Germline V gene lookup returns CDR1 MNHEY and CDR2 SVGEGT. DNA for the CDR3: TGTGCCAGCAGCCCCGGAGCTTCTGAAGCTTTCTTT. Protein product: CASSPGASEAFF.

This clonotype was counted many times. J is TRBJ1-1 and V is TRBV30; no definite D call. The CDR3 covers 12 residues. CDR1 is GTSNPN, CDR2 SVGIG, per germline (reference sequence). Trimming cost V 1 base and J 4 bases, with 7 bases left between them. The CDR3 loop is CAWSGKGTEAFF. The CDR3 nucleotides read TGTGCCTGGAGTGGGAAGGGCACTGAAGCTTTCTTT.

In its sample, this clonotype was seen many times. The chain has TRBV30 and TRBJ1-1, with unresolved D. This CDR3 comprises 11 residues. Trimming shortened V by 3 bases and J by 2 bases, and 4 bases separated the two germline ends. Germline loops: CDR1 GTSNPN, CDR2 SVGIG (reference sequence). CDR3 protein: CAWRENTEAFF. In nucleotides, the CDR3 is TGTGCCTGGAGGGAAAACACTGAAGCTTTCTTT.

The chain uses TRBV28 and TRBJ2-4, with D possibly matching TRBD1 (6 bases). Germline assignment: CDR1 MDHEN and CDR2 SYDVKM. The CDR3 runs to 14 residues. Trimming removed 6 bases at V and 3 bases at J, with 12 bases between. For the CDR3, the DNA is TGTGCCAGCAGCCGAGGACAGCACAAAAACATTCAGTACTTC. Translation: CASSRGQHKNIQYF.

Remarks on this clonotype: A much larger clone lies a single base off, so this may be a read error. The CDR3 ends on some other residue instead of the conserved phenylalanine or tryptophan, so this is likely a read error. The rearrangement uses TRBV27 and TRBJ1-1; 8 bases line up with TRBD1. V shed 5 bases and J 10 bases; nucleotides not matched to a gene: 6. The CDR3 extends over 12 amino acids. Germline CDR1 is MNHEY and CDR2 is SMNVEV (reference sequence). The CDR3 sequence is CASSTRTGTAFL. DNA for the CDR3: TGTGCCAGCAGTACCCGGACAGGGACAGCTTTCCTT.

This clonotype has ten or more counts. This chain connects TRBV6-5 to TRBJ1-1; no clear D. The CDR3 is 14 amino acids. The V gene's germline CDR1 is MNHEY and CDR2 SVGAGI. V lost 2 bases and J 1 base, leaving 8 bases between the germline ends. DNA of the CDR3: TGTGCCAGCAGTTACGTGGCAGCGAACACTGAAGCTTTCTTT. As protein: CASSYVAANTEAFF.

The rearrangement joins TRBV5-1 to TRBJ2-7; 8 positions match TRBD2. The CDR3 totals 16 residues. Germline values: CDR1 SGHRS, CDR2 YFSETQ. Trimming cost V 4 bases and J 6 bases; bases outside gene matches: 15. The chain's CDR3 is CASSLRSSGNQGEQYF. CDR3 sequence (DNA): TGCGCCAGCAGCCTCCGGAGTAGCGGGAACCAGGGCGAGCAGTACTTC.

This clonotype was seen repeatedly, ten times or more. The rearrangement links TRBV7-2 to TRBJ1-5; D not resolved. The CDR3 covers 15 residues. V lost 1 base, J lost 0 bases, and 7 bases lay in between. Germline-derived CDR1 and CDR2 are SGHTA and FQGNSA. CDR3 bases: TGTGCCAGCAGCTTAGGCAGCGGTAGCAATCAGCCCCAGCATTTT. Translating it yields CASSLGSGSNQPQHF.

This clonotype was seen only a few times. This may arise from a read error, as a much more abundant clone is one base away. Written as DNA, the CDR3 is TGTGCCAGCAACCAGGGGAGAAGCAGTCAGCCCCAGCATTTT. Residues: CASNQGRSSQPQHF. V gene TRBV28 combines with J gene TRBJ1-5; possibly TRBD1 for D (6 bases). CDR3 length: 14 amino acids. Germline CDR1 and CDR2: MDHEN and SYDVKM.

The chain uses TRBV12-3 or TRBV12-4 and TRBJ1-2; D is unclear. The CDR3 length is 15 residues. The V end lost 6 bases, the J end lost 6 bases, and 20 bases lay between the germline ends. CDR3 sequence: CASSYRPNRGDGYTF. CDR3 sequence (DNA): TGTGCCAGCAGCTATCGGCCGAACCGTGGTGATGGCTACACCTTC.

Here the CDR3 reads CASSWVGDRTEKLFF. For the CDR3, the DNA is TGTGCCAGCAGCTGGGTGGGGGACAGGACTGAAAAACTGTTTTTT. This chain joins TRBV7-2 and TRBJ1-4, with TRBD1 matching 8 bases. Unmatched junction bases numbered 8, after V lost 4 bases and J lost 7 bases. The CDR3 totals 15 residues. Germline CDR1 and CDR2: SGHTA and FQGNSA.

J is TRBJ2-1 and V is TRBV9; D not certain. Germline CDR1 is SGDLS and CDR2 is YYNGEE. The CDR3 consists of 15 residues. The V end lost 0 bases, the J end lost 6 bases, and 13 bases lay between the germline ends. CDR3 sequence: CASSVVGSGCNEQFF. CDR3 DNA: TGTGCCAGCAGCGTAGTGGGAAGTGGTTGCAATGAGCAGTTCTTC.

This clonotype was observed many times. The chain combines TRBV7-2 with TRBJ2-5, with TRBD2 matching 12 bases. V gave up 2 bases and J gave up 0 bases; unmatched junction bases: 16. This CDR3 comprises 21 residues. Germline CDR1 SGHTA, CDR2 FQGNSA. CDR3: CASSLIVGTGTSGSYQETQYF. In DNA form, the CDR3 reads TGTGCCAGCAGCTTAATTGTCGGGACCGGGACTAGCGGGTCCTACCAAGAGACCCAGTACTTC.